This note documents a single T cell receptor (beta chain) sequence. Its target is unknown. Losses at the gene ends were 5 bases for V and 0 bases for J; bases not matched to a gene: 12. Germline V gene data show CDR1 as SQVTM and CDR2 as ANQGSEA. CDR3 length: 18 residues. The source of the sample is a study of OX40 agonist ivuxolimab in advanced cancers. Regarding the study as a whole: The study found that CD8+ T cells averaged more expanded clones than CD4+.

Sequencing was performed with immunoSEQ multiplex PCR; in TCRdb, only in-frame clones are kept and a portion is missing. Of some 77,000 clones in the sample, around nine tenths were seen once. This TCR came from an adult with an advanced solid tumor such as melanoma, head and neck, liver or kidney cancer. The J gene is TRBJ2-3, the V gene TRBV29-1; 12 bases are shared with TRBD2. The specimen was CD4+ or CD8+ T cells sorted from blood, collected in a trial of the OX40 agonist ivuxolimab. CDR3 in DNA: TGCAGCGTTCGGAGGCGTCTAGCGGGGGGGATTAGCACAGATACGCAGTATTTT. As protein: CSVRRRLAGGISTDTQYF.